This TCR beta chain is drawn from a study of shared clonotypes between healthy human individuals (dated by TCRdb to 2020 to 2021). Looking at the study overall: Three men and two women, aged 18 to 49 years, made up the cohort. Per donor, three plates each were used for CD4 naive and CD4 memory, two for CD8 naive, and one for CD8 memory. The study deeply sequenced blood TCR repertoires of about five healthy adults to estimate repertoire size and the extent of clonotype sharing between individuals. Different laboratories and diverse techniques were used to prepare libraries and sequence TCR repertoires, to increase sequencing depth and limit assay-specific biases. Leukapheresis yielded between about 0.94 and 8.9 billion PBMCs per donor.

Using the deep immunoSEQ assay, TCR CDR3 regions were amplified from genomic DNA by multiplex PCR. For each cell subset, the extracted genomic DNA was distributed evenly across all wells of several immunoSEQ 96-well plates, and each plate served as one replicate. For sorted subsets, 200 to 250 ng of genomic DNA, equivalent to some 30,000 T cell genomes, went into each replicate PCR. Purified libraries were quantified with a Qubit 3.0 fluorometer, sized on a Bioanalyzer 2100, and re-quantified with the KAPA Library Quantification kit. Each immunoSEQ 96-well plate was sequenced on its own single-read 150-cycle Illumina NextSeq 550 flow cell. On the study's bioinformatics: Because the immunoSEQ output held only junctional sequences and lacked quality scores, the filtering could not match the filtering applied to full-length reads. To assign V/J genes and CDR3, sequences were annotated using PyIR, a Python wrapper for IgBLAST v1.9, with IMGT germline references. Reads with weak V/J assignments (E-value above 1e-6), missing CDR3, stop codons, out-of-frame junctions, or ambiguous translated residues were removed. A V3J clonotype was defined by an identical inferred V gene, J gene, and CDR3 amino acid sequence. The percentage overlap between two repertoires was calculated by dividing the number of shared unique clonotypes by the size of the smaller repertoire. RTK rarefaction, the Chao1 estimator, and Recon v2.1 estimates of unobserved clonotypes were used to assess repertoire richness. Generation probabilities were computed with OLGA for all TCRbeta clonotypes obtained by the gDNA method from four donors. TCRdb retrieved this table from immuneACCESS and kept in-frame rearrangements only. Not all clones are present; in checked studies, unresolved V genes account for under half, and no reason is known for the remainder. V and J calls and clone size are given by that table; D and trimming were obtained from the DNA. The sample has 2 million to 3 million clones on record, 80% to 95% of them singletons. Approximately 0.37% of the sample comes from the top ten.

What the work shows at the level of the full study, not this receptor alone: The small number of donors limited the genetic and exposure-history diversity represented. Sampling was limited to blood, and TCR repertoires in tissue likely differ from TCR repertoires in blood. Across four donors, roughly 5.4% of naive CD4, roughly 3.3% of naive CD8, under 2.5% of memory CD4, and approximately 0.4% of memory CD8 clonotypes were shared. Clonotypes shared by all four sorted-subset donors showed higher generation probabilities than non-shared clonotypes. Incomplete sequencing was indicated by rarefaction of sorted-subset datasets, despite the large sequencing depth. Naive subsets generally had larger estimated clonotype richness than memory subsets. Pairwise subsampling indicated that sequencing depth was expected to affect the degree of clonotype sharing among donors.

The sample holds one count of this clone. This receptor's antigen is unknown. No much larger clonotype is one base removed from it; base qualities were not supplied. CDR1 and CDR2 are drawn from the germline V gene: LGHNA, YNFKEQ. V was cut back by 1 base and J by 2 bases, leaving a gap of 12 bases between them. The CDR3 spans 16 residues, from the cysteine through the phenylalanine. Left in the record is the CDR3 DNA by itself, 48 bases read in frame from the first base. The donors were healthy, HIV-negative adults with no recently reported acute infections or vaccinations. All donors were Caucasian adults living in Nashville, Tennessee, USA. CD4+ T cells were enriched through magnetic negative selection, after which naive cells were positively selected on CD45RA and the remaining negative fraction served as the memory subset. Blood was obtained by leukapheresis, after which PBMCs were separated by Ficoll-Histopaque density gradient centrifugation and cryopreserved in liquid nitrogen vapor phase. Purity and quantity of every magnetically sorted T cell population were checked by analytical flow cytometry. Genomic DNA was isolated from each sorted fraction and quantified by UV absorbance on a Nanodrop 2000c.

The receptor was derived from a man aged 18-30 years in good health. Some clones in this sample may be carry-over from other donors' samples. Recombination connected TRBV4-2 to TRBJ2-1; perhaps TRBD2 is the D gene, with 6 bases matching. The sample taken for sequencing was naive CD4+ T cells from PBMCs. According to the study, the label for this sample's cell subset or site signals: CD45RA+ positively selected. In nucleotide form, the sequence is TGTGCCAGCAGCCAAGGTAGCGCGGGGCCCTACAATGAGCAGTTCTTC. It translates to CASSQGSAGPYNEQFF.